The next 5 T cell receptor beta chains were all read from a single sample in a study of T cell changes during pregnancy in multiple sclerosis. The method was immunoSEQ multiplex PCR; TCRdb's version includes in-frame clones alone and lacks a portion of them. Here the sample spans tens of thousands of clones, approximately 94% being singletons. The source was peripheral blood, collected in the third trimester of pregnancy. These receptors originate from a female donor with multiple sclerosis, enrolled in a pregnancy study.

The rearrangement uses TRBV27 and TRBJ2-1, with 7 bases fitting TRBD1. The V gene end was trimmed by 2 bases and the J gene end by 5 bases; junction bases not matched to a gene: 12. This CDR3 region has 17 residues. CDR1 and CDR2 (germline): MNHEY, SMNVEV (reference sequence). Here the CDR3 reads CASSLGVGTDWNNEQFF. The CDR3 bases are TGTGCCAGCAGTTTAGGGGTAGGGACAGACTGGAACAATGAGCAGTTCTTC.

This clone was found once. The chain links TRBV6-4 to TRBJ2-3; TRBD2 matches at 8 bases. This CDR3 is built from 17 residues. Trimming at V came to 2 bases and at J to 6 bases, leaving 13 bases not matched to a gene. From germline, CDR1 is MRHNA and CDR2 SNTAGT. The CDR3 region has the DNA TGTGCCAGCAGTGACCCACCTTTGGGACTAGGAGGGGATACGCAGTATTTT. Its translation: CASSDPPLGLGGDTQYF.

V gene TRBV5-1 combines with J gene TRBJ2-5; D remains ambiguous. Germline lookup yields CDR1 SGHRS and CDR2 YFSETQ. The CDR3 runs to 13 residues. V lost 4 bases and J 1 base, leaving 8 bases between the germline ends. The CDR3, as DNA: TGCGCCAGCAGCCTACCGGGCCAAGAGACCCAGTACTTC. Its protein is CASSLPGQETQYF.

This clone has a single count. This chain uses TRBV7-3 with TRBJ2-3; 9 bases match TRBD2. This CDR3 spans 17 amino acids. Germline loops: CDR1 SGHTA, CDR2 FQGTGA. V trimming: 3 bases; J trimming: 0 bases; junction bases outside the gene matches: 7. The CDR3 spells CASSFLAGGYSTDTQYF. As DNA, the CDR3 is TGTGCCAGCAGCTTTTTGGCGGGAGGGTATAGCACAGATACGCAGTATTTT. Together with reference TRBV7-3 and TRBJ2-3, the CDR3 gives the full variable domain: GAGVSQTPSNKVTEKGKYVELRCDPISGHTALYWYRQSLGQGPEFLIYFQGTGAADDSGLPNDRFFAVRPEGSVSTLKIQRTERGDSAVYLCASSFLAGGYSTDTQYFGPGTRLTVL.

CDR3 sequence: CASSLYTDTQYF. In DNA, the CDR3 is TGTGCCAGCAGCTTATACACAGATACGCAGTATTTT. This chain uses TRBV7-9 with TRBJ2-3, with D uncertain. CDR3 size: 12 residues. Germline CDR1 and CDR2: SEHNR and FQNEAQ (reference sequence). V was cut by 2 bases and J by 2 bases, with 2 bases left in between.